These 20 T cell receptor beta chains share one sample of origin, sequenced in a study of T cell responses to AZD1222 COVID-19 vaccine. TCRdb's copy holds only in-frame clones and misses some; the assay was immunoSEQ multiplex PCR. The sample has some 110,000 clones, around 88% seen once. Sample: peripheral blood, taken 28 days after the second AZD1222 dose. The receptors here all came from an adult who received the AZD1222 COVID-19 vaccine.

The chain joins TRBV7-2 to TRBJ2-7, with TRBD1 identical over 7 bases. CDR3 size: 13 residues. The germline CDR1 and CDR2 sequences are SGHTA and FQGNSA. The ends lost 4 bases at V and 6 bases at J; junction bases unmatched: 6. In DNA, the CDR3 is TGTGCCAGCAGCTCCGCGACAGGGTCCGAGCAGTACTTC. Protein product: CASSSATGSEQYF. The whole variable domain, filled in from reference TRBV7-2 and TRBJ2-7, reads GAGVSQSPSNKVTEKGKDVELRCDPISGHTALYWYRQSLGQGLEFLIYFQGNSAPDKSGLPSDRFSAERTGGSVSTLTIQRTQQEDSAVYLCASSSATGSEQYFGPGTRLTVT.

The chain recombines TRBV5-1 with TRBJ1-6; the match to TRBD1 covers 9 bases. The trim removed 3 bases at V and 7 bases at J, leaving 5 bases unmatched. The germline V gene encodes CDR1 SGHRS and CDR2 YFSETQ. The CDR3 is 15 residues long. The CDR3 loop is CASSWGTGSNSPLHF. CDR3 nucleotide sequence: TGCGCCAGCAGCTGGGGGACAGGGTCCAATTCACCCCTCCACTTT.

The rearrangement joins TRBV7-2 to TRBJ2-7; D is ambiguous. CDR3 size: 12 residues. V gave up 2 bases and J gave up 4 bases, with 6 bases separating them. Germline V gene data show CDR1 as SGHTA and CDR2 as FQGNSA. CDR3 nucleotides: TGTGCCAGCAGCTTAAAGGGTTACGAGCAGTACTTC. Amino acids: CASSLKGYEQYF.

This chain links TRBV24-1 with TRBJ2-3, with D unresolved. Germline CDR1 is KGHDR and CDR2 is SFDVKD. V was clipped by 3 bases and J by 5 bases, with 8 bases between them. The CDR3 totals 13 residues. The CDR3 spells CATSDVLLDTQYF. The CDR3 nucleotides are TGTGCCACCAGTGATGTCCTACTAGATACGCAGTATTTT.

J is TRBJ2-7 and V is TRBV28; TRBD1 is a possible D gene (7 bases). This CDR3 region has 15 residues. Trimming removed 5 bases from V and 0 bases from J, with 14 bases in between. Germline V gives CDR1 MDHEN, CDR2 SYDVKM. CDR3 bases: TGTGCCAGCAGTCCGGGGGACAGTTACTCCTACGAGCAGTACTTC. Translating it yields CASSPGDSYSYEQYF.

The V gene is TRBV30, the J gene TRBJ1-1; tentatively, D is TRBD1 (5 bases). Trimming cost V 3 bases and J 3 bases, with 17 bases left between them. The CDR3 extends over 15 amino acids. Germline V CDR1 and CDR2: GTSNPN, SVGIG (reference sequence). Written as DNA, the CDR3 is TGTGCCTGGAGGGCCCTATTTGGGGGGTACACTGAAGCTTTCTTT. The encoded protein is CAWRALFGGYTEAFF. The entire variable domain, with the rest obtained from reference TRBV30 and TRBJ1-1, is as follows: SQTIHQWPATLVQPVGSPLSLECTVEGTSNPNLYWYRQAAGRGLQLLFYSVGIGQISSEVPQNLSASRPQDRQFILSSKKLLLSDSGFYLCAWRALFGGYTEAFFGQGTRLTVV.

V is TRBV18 and J is TRBJ2-1, with 7 bases that match TRBD2. The V and J ends lost 2 bases and 6 bases, in that order; junction bases with no gene match: 4. This CDR3 is 14 amino acids long. Looked up from germline, CDR1 is KGHSH and CDR2 is LQKENI. CDR3 residues: CASSPTRTSNEQFF. The CDR3 nucleotides are TGTGCCAGCTCACCAACTCGGACTAGCAATGAGCAGTTCTTC.

The chain links TRBV6-5 to TRBJ2-7, with 7 bases lining up with TRBD2. This CDR3 has 15 amino acids. The V segment lost 6 bases and the J segment 0 bases; nucleotides outside the gene matches: 8. Germline loops: CDR1 MNHEY, CDR2 SVGAGI. The CDR3: CASSVIAGSSYEQYF. The CDR3 DNA sequence: TGTGCCAGCAGCGTTATAGCGGGTAGCTCCTACGAGCAGTACTTC.

The chain is built from TRBV5-1 and TRBJ2-2; D possibly matches TRBD1 or TRBD2 (6 bases each). The CDR3 totals 15 residues. The germline gives CDR1 SGHRS, CDR2 YFSETQ. Trimming stripped 0 bases from V and 4 bases from J, with 10 bases between. CDR3 in amino acids: CASSLAGGGTGELFF. In DNA form, the CDR3 reads TGCGCCAGCAGCTTGGCCGGAGGGGGCACCGGGGAGCTGTTTTTT.

CDR3 in amino acids: CASSYLRRNGDTQYF. The CDR3 DNA reads TGTGCCAGCAGTTACCTCCGGCGTAATGGAGATACGCAGTATTTT. The chain combines TRBV6-2 or TRBV6-3 with TRBJ2-3; D call uncertain. The CDR3 spans 15 residues. Trimming took off 2 bases at V and 5 bases at J, with 14 bases between the two ends. The germline CDR1 and CDR2 sequences are MNHEY and SVGEGT.

The V call is TRBV11-2, the J call TRBJ1-6; 8 bases agree with TRBD1. CDR1 is SGHAT, CDR2 FQNNGV, per germline. Trimming removed 1 base from V and 8 bases from J; junction bases left unmatched: 1. This CDR3 contains 14 residues. CDR3 sequence (DNA): TGTGCCAGCAGCTTAGGGACAGGGCATTCACCCCTCCACTTT. Translated, it gives CASSLGTGHSPLHF.

The V call is TRBV21-1, the J call TRBJ2-7. TRBV21-1 is a pseudogene locus. The length of the CDR3 is 13 residues. The CDR3 here is CASSAGYSYEQYF. CDR3 bases: TGTGCCAGCAGCGCTGGATATAGCTACGAGCAGTACTTC.

J is TRBJ2-7 and V is TRBV28, with 7 bases that match TRBD2. The V segment lost 7 bases and the J segment 4 bases; nucleotides outside the gene matches: 10. The CDR3 spans 14 residues. CDR1 and CDR2 from the germline V gene are MDHEN and SYDVKM. The CDR3 nucleotides read TGTGCCAGCATCCCTAGCGGCTTTGGATACGAGCAGTACTTC. Translated: CASIPSGFGYEQYF.

The V gene is TRBV2, the J gene TRBJ2-5; D remains unclear. The CDR3 has 12 amino acids. Between the trimmed V and J ends, which lost 1 base and 5 bases, there was a span of 5 bases. Germline V gives CDR1 SNHLY, CDR2 FYNNEI. Written as DNA, the CDR3 is TGTGCCAGCAGTGAAGATACGGAGACCCAGTACTTC. It specifies CASSEDTETQYF.

This chain links TRBV6-2 or TRBV6-3 with TRBJ2-1; 9 bases match TRBD2. Germline V gene data show CDR1 as MNHEY and CDR2 as SVGEGT. The CDR3 runs 16 residues. With V trimmed by 5 bases and J by 6 bases, 11 bases remained unmatched. The CDR3 reads CASSPSRREGPNEQFF. The CDR3 DNA follows: TGTGCCAGCAGTCCGTCTAGGCGGGAGGGCCCCAATGAGCAGTTCTTC.

The V call is TRBV27, the J call TRBJ2-7; D gene ambiguous. CDR1 and CDR2 (germline): MNHEY, SMNVEV (reference sequence). The CDR3 totals 13 residues. Trimming stripped 0 bases from V and 4 bases from J, with 7 bases between. The CDR3 region has the DNA TGTGCCAGCAGTTTATCTGACCAATACGAGCAGTACTTC. This translates into CASSLSDQYEQYF.

CDR3 sequence reads: CASRNRAAYNEQFF. The CDR3 DNA reads TGTGCCAGCAGGAACAGGGCGGCATACAATGAGCAGTTCTTC. This chain uses TRBV2 with TRBJ2-1, with D tentatively TRBD1 (6 bases). This CDR3 has 14 amino acids. Germline V gives CDR1 SNHLY, CDR2 FYNNEI. The germline V and J ends were trimmed by 6 bases and 4 bases, with 13 bases remaining between them.

The V and J genes are TRBV4-3 and TRBJ2-5; no reliable D call. The CDR3 is made up of 13 amino acids. Germline V gene sequence: CDR1 LGHNA, CDR2 YSLEER. V lost 1 base and J 5 bases, leaving 8 bases between the germline ends. This CDR3 is CASSQAVFETQYF. CDR3 sequence (DNA): TGCGCCAGCAGCCAAGCCGTTTTCGAGACCCAGTACTTC.

V gene TRBV9 combines with J gene TRBJ2-1; tentatively, D is TRBD2 (6 bases). This CDR3 comprises 15 residues. Per the germline V gene, CDR1 is SGDLS and CDR2 is YYNGEE. V lost 1 base and J 6 bases, leaving 14 bases between the germline ends. The CDR3 bases are TGTGCCAGCAGCGTAAGAGTGCGGGACCTCAATGAGCAGTTCTTC. Amino acid sequence: CASSVRVRDLNEQFF.

This clone has a single count. The chain combines TRBV6-1 with TRBJ2-4; D might be TRBD1 (8 bases). The length of the CDR3 is 18 residues. Trimming removed 2 bases at V and 0 bases at J, with 17 bases between. The germline CDR1 and CDR2 sequences are MNHNS and SASEGT. The CDR3 DNA follows: TGTGCCAGCAGTGAACGGACAGGGAGGGGATTAGCCAAAAACATTCAGTACTTC. It is translated as CASSERTGRGLAKNIQYF.